This T cell receptor (beta chain) was captured in a study of CD8 T cells in ankylosing spondylitis. The study's findings and limits: Apparently characteristic of ankylosing spondylitis blood was a TCR beta motif (eight highly homologous variants).

This clonotype was detected many times. As yet, its antigen is unknown. Germline V gene data show CDR1 as LGHDT and CDR2 as YNNKEL (reference sequence). This CDR3 is built from 14 residues. Trimming removed 7 bases from V and 6 bases from J, with 18 bases in between. From the 5' RACE reads, TCRdb called clonotypes with MiXCR, one entry per CDR3 protein. The repertoire holds about 540,000 distinct CDR3 sequences, with 10% to 15% as singletons. The TCR sequence derives from a male donor with ankylosing spondylitis. The chain links TRBV3-1 to TRBJ1-2, with D possibly TRBD1 on 5 matching bases. The sample comprised blood, either unsorted or a sorted T cell fraction (not recorded which). The CDR3 nucleotides are TGTGCCAGCACCACTAGGGGCGGACGGAATGGCTACACCTTC. Amino acids: CASTTRGGRNGYTF.